Below, 29 T cell receptor beta chains from the same sample are listed, as sequenced in a study of T cell clonality in common variable immunodeficiency (dated by TCRdb to the mid-2010s). Study-wide findings and limitations: Fewer deletions and N-nucleotide insertions were reportedly observed in CVID TCRbeta sequences, and highly modified clones with 13 or more V deletions were reportedly absent from CVID TCRbeta sequences.

Receptor libraries were prepared by the immunoSEQ multiplex PCR assay. TCRdb holds this immuneACCESS table with in-frame rearrangements only. Some clones are missing; in checked studies, unresolved V genes explain under half, and the rest has no known cause. The sample counts about 34,000 clones, each observed more than once. Approximately 30% of the sample is in the top ten clones. Their target antigens are unknown. Input material: peripheral blood mononuclear cells. The receptors stem from a human donor with common variable immunodeficiency.

This clone was found many times. CDR3 amino acids: CATSSPGGPNEKLFF. CDR3 DNA, as far as it was read: TGTGCCACCAGCAGCCCGGGGGGCCCTAATGAAAAA. The V call is TRBV15, the J call TRBJ1-4; a possible D gene is TRBD1 (6 bases). The CDR3 goes on 3 residues after the read ends, and that part is filled in from the germline J gene. CDR1 and CDR2 from the germline V gene are LNHNV and YYDKDF (reference sequence). The V end was cut by 3 bases, the J end by 3 bases, with 11 bases between. The CDR3 is 15 residues long.

As to this clone: A junction boundary mismatches the germline segment, possibly from a read error. CDR3 sequence: CASGLGTGFVEPQHF. CDR3 bases read: TGTGCCAGCGGCTTAGGGACAGGATTTGTGGAGCCC. The V gene is TRBV7-9, the J gene TRBJ1-5; TRBD1 aligns across 8 bases. The CDR3 end falls 3 residues outside the read, so it is completed with the germline J gene. The CDR3 covers 15 residues. Germline V lookup: CDR1 SEHNR, CDR2 FQNEAQ (reference sequence).

The sample holds many counts of this clone. The CDR3 spells CASSPAGDLRTEAFF. The sequenced part of the CDR3 DNA is TGCGCCAGCAGCCCGGCGGGGGACCTTCGGACTGAA. V and J are TRBV5-1 and TRBJ1-1, with a tentative D call TRBD1 (5 bases). The missing CDR3 end, 3 residues past where the read stops, is filled in from the germline J gene. CDR1 is SGHRS, CDR2 YFSETQ, per germline. This CDR3 contains 15 residues. V was pared by 4 bases and J by 5 bases, with 18 bases between.

To note about this clone: The CDR3 end lies 3 residues beyond the end of the read and is filled in from the germline J gene. The chain employs TRBV6-2 or TRBV6-3 and TRBJ2-7; a possible D gene is TRBD2 (7 bases). The CDR3 extends over 15 amino acids. The germline V and J ends were trimmed by 11 bases and 3 bases, with 23 bases remaining between them. The germline gives CDR1 MNHEY, CDR2 SVGEGT. Here the CDR3 reads CAVVGGPIPFYEQYF. The covered CDR3 bases are TGTGCCGTCGTGGGGGGGCCGATCCCATTCTACGAG.

This clone has ten or more counts. With the read ending 3 residues before the CDR3 end, the germline J gene is used to fill in that end. This chain uses TRBV5-6 with TRBJ2-2; 7 bases fit TRBD1. The V gene's germline CDR1 is SGHDT and CDR2 YYEEEE. Trimming cost V 6 bases and J 6 bases; bases outside gene matches: 11. The CDR3 is 15 amino acids. CDR3 residues: CASIVKGGKAGELFF. CDR3 DNA, as far as it was read: TGTGCCAGCATCGTGAAAGGGGGCAAGGCCGGGGAG.

This clone was seen ten or more times. The DNA ends 3 residues before the CDR3 does, and the rest of the CDR3 is filled in from the germline J gene. V usage is TRBV7-9 and J usage is TRBJ1-1; D remains ambiguous. This CDR3 is built from 15 residues. V was shortened by 1 base and J by 5 bases, with 14 bases between the two germline ends. CDR1 is SEHNR, CDR2 FQNEAQ, per germline (reference sequence). The CDR3 loop reads CASSLGGRGGTEAFF. The sequenced part of the CDR3 DNA is TGTGCCAGCAGCTTAGGGGGTCGGGGAGGTACTGAA.

Details on this clone: The sequenced fragment ends 3 residues before the CDR3 boundary, so the rest is inferred from the germline J gene. J is TRBJ1-3 and V is TRBV7-8; possibly TRBD1 for D (5 bases). The length of the CDR3 is 14 residues. Trimming pared 3 bases from V and 2 bases from J, leaving 8 bases between. Germline lookup yields CDR1 SGHVS and CDR2 FQNEAQ. CDR3 amino acids: CASSFRQPGNTIYF. The sequenced CDR3 bases are TGTGCCAGCAGCTTTAGACAGCCTGGAAACACC.

This clone has just a few counts. The read halts 3 residues ahead of the CDR3 end, with the missing end drawn from the germline J gene. The chain employs TRBV5-8 and TRBJ1-2; D gene uncertain. This CDR3 comprises 13 residues. Trimming took off 2 bases at V and 7 bases at J, with 12 bases between the two ends. CDR1 is SGHTS, CDR2 YDEGEE, per germline. The CDR3 protein is CASSFPAGGGYTF. The sequenced CDR3 bases are TGTGCCAGCAGCTTTCCCGCAGGTGGTGGC.

About this clone: Read sequence stops 3 residues before the CDR3 end, and the germline J gene provides the missing end. The chain carries TRBV5-1 and TRBJ2-7; 7 bases map to TRBD1. V trimming: 2 bases; J trimming: 0 bases; junction bases outside the gene matches: 5. The CDR3 sequence is 15 residues long. Germline V CDR1 and CDR2: SGHRS, YFSETQ. CDR3 bases read: TGCGCCAGCAGCTTCTACAGGGGCCCCTCCTACGAG. The encoded protein is CASSFYRGPSYE. The entire CDR3 protein reads CASSFYRGPSYEQYF.

The sample holds many counts of this clone. The read is 3 residues too short to cover the CDR3 end, so that end is filled in from the germline J gene. This chain links TRBV18 with TRBJ2-7, with D perhaps TRBD1 (6 bases). Germline V gives CDR1 KGHSH, CDR2 LQKENI. CDR3 length: 13 residues. Trimming took off 4 bases at V and 6 bases at J, with 13 bases between the two ends. CDR3 sequence reads: CASSLQGRGEQYF. The covered CDR3 bases are TGTGCCAGCTCACTCCAGGGGCGAGGCGAG. Together with reference TRBV18 and TRBJ2-7, the CDR3 gives the full variable domain: NAGVMQNPRHLVRRRGQEARLRCSPMKGHSHVYWYRQLPEEGLKFMVYLQKENIIDESGMPKERFSAEFPKEGPSILRIQQVVRGDSAAYFCASSLQGRGEQYFGPGTRLTVT.

This clone was counted at least ten times. The sequenced CDR3 bases are TGCGCCAGCAGCGCGGGGACGGTGAACACTGAA. Translation gives CASSAGTVNTE. The entire CDR3 protein reads CASSAGTVNTEAFF. This chain links TRBV5-1 with TRBJ1-1, with a weak D call TRBD1 (5 bases). The read terminates 3 residues before the CDR3 end, so the remaining end is supplied by the germline J gene. The CDR3 length is 14 residues. Germline V gives CDR1 SGHRS, CDR2 YFSETQ. V was shortened by 4 bases and J by 0 bases, with 10 bases between the two germline ends.

At least ten counts were recorded for this clone. The CDR3 end lies 3 residues beyond the end of the read and is filled in from the germline J gene. The chain recombines TRBV19 with TRBJ2-3; TRBD1 matches 8 bases. The length of the CDR3 is 17 residues. V shed 4 bases and J 2 bases; nucleotides not matched to a gene: 11. Germline V gene lookup returns CDR1 LNHDA and CDR2 SQIVND (reference sequence). CDR3 DNA, as far as it was read: TGTGCCAGTAGTAGCAAGAACAGGGGGAAAGTCACAGATACG. Encoded protein: CASSSKNRGKVTDT. The complete CDR3 sequence is CASSSKNRGKVTDTQYF.

There are many counts of this clone. The DNA ends 3 residues before the CDR3 does, and the rest of the CDR3 is filled in from the germline J gene. V is TRBV29-1 and J is TRBJ2-7, with a tentative D call TRBD1 (5 bases). V was trimmed by 3 bases and J by 0 bases, leaving 18 bases between them. Germline V gene lookup returns CDR1 SQVTM and CDR2 ANQGSEA. This CDR3 has 16 amino acids. Partial CDR3 DNA: TGCAGCGTTGATGGGGTAAAGGACACTCCCTCCTACGAG. Its translation is CSVDGVKDTPSYE. The CDR3 in full is CSVDGVKDTPSYEQYF.

Notes on this clone: Read sequence stops 3 residues before the CDR3 end, and the germline J gene provides the missing end. This chain joins TRBV30 and TRBJ2-7; a weak D match, TRBD1 (5 bases). Germline V gene lookup returns CDR1 GTSNPN and CDR2 SVGIG (reference sequence). V was trimmed by 3 bases and J by 1 base, leaving 16 bases between them. CDR3 length: 15 amino acids. The CDR3 is CAWRRGPGSSYEQYF. Incomplete CDR3 DNA: TGTGCCTGGAGACGCGGACCAGGGTCATCCTACGAG. Full variable domain (rest looked up from reference TRBV30 and TRBJ2-7): SQTIHQWPATLVQPVGSPLSLECTVEGTSNPNLYWYRQAAGRGLQLLFYSVGIGQISSEVPQNLSASRPQDRQFILSSKKLLLSDSGFYLCAWRRGPGSSYEQYFGPGTRLTVT.

This clone was seen many times. The CDR3 end is not reached by the read, which stops 3 residues before it; the germline J gene fills it in. This chain links TRBV5-1 with TRBJ2-1, with 8 bases lining up with TRBD2. Germline V gene data show CDR1 as SGHRS and CDR2 as YFSETQ. V shed 6 bases, J shed 4 bases, and the junction held 9 bases outside the gene matches. The length of the CDR3 is 15 residues. The CDR3 loop reads CASNLLAADYNEQFF. CDR3 DNA, as far as it was read: TGCGCCAGCAACCTACTAGCGGCTGATTACAATGAG.

This clone has at least ten counts. Read coverage stops 3 residues before the CDR3 terminus; the germline J gene supplies the remainder. V is TRBV5-1 and J is TRBJ1-1, with TRBD1 as a possible D gene (5 bases). The germline CDR1 and CDR2 sequences are SGHRS and YFSETQ. Trimming removed 4 bases at V and 4 bases at J, with 14 bases between. The CDR3 is 14 residues long. This CDR3 reads CASSQGGGSTEAFF. The sequenced CDR3 bases are TGCGCCAGCAGCCAGGGTGGGGGGAGCACTGAA. Together with reference TRBV5-1 and TRBJ1-1, the CDR3 gives the full variable domain: KAGVTQTPRYLIKTRGQQVTLSCSPISGHRSVSWYQQTPGQGLQFLFEYFSETQRNKGNFPGRFSGRQFSNSRSEMNVSTLELGDSALYLCASSQGGGSTEAFFGQGTRLTVV.

About this clone: The CDR3 is cut off 3 residues early in the read; its end comes from the germline J gene. The chain links TRBV2 to TRBJ2-7; maybe TRBD1 (5 bases). Per the germline V gene, CDR1 is SNHLY and CDR2 is FYNNEI. Trimming cost V 6 bases and J 3 bases, with 9 bases left between them. The CDR3 spans 12 residues. Incomplete CDR3 DNA: TGTGCCAGCAGATCCGACAGCTACGAG. It translates to CASRSDSYE. The full CDR3 protein is CASRSDSYEQYF. Full variable domain (missing parts from reference TRBV2 and TRBJ2-7): EPEVTQTPSHQVTQMGQEVILRCVPISNHLYFYWYRQILGQKVEFLVSFYNNEISEKSEIFDDQFSVERPDGSNFTLKIRSTKLEDSAMYFCASRSDSYEQYFGPGTRLTVT.

A word on this clone: The read ends 3 residues before the CDR3 terminus; that terminus is restored from the germline J gene. V gene TRBV18 combines with J gene TRBJ1-4, with D possibly TRBD1 on 5 matching bases. The CDR3 runs 16 residues. Germline CDR1 reads KGHSH; CDR2 reads LQKENI. V was pared by 0 bases and J by 5 bases, with 13 bases between. CDR3 DNA, as far as it was read: TGTGCCAGCTCACCACCTCCGGAAGGGGCGAATGAAAAA. Its protein is CASSPPPEGANEK. The complete CDR3 protein is CASSPPPEGANEKLFF.

This clone was seen many times. The read ends 3 residues before the CDR3 terminus; that terminus is restored from the germline J gene. V usage is TRBV7-9 and J usage is TRBJ1-2; the D gene is possibly TRBD1 (5 bases). Germline values: CDR1 SEHNR, CDR2 FQNEAQ (reference sequence). This CDR3 contains 13 residues. V was clipped by 3 bases and J by 5 bases, with 10 bases between them. The sequenced CDR3 bases are TGTGCCAGCAGCTTTGACAGCACATATGGC. This encodes CASSFDSTYG. The full CDR3 sequence reads CASSFDSTYGYTF.

Many counts were recorded for this clone. The read finishes 3 residues shy of the CDR3 end, and the germline J gene is used to complete it. V and J are TRBV30 and TRBJ2-7, with 12 nucleotides matching TRBD2. This CDR3 comprises 14 residues. V was pared by 4 bases and J by 6 bases, with 7 bases of the junction left unmatched. Germline V gives CDR1 GTSNPN, CDR2 SVGIG (reference sequence). The sequenced part of the CDR3 DNA is TGTGCCTGGAAGGCTAGCGGGAGGGTCATCGAG. Translated: CAWKASGRVIE. The CDR3 in its entirety is CAWKASGRVIEQYF.

This clone was seen a few times. With the read ending 3 residues before the CDR3 end, the germline J gene is used to fill in that end. This sequence joins TRBV30 and TRBJ2-5; a possible D gene is TRBD1 (6 bases). The length of the CDR3 is 13 residues. The V end lost 2 bases, the J end lost 6 bases, and 13 bases lay between the germline ends. Germline CDR1 GTSNPN, CDR2 SVGIG (reference sequence). CDR3 bases read: TGTGCCTGGAGTATACAGGGAGAGCAGACC. Protein sequence: CAWSIQGEQT. The whole CDR3 sequence is CAWSIQGEQTQYF.

This clone was counted only a few times. The read falls 3 residues short of the CDR3 end, and the missing part is taken from the germline J gene. Other DNA sequences within the sample encode an identical CDR3. J is TRBJ2-7 and V is TRBV2; D remains unclear. This CDR3 is 13 amino acids long. Germline V gene sequence: CDR1 SNHLY, CDR2 FYNNEI. V lost 0 bases, J lost 4 bases, and 7 bases lay in between. The CDR3 loop reads CASSEAPRYEQYF. The CDR3 bases that were read are TGTGCCAGCAGTGAAGCCCCTAGGTACGAG. Combining the CDR3 with reference TRBV2 and TRBJ2-7 gives the whole variable domain EPEVTQTPSHQVTQMGQEVILRCVPISNHLYFYWYRQILGQKVEFLVSFYNNEISEKSEIFDDQFSVERPDGSNFTLKIRSTKLEDSAMYFCASSEAPRYEQYFGPGTRLTVT.

Remarks on this clone: The read halts 3 residues ahead of the CDR3 end, with the missing end drawn from the germline J gene. V is TRBV18 and J is TRBJ1-1; no definite D call. Germline-derived CDR1 and CDR2 are KGHSH and LQKENI. The V end was cut by 2 bases, the J end by 2 bases, with 18 bases between. The CDR3 spans 17 residues. The sequenced part of the CDR3 DNA is TGTGCCAGCTCACCAATGGAGGGTTTTTACCTCAACACTGAA. This translates into CASSPMEGFYLNTE. The whole CDR3 protein reads CASSPMEGFYLNTEAFF.

This clone was counted at least ten times. The read comes to an end 3 residues before the CDR3 does, leaving the germline J gene to fill in the end. The chain links TRBV14 to TRBJ2-7; D perhaps matches TRBD1 (5 bases). Germline V gene lookup returns CDR1 SGHDN and CDR2 FVKESK. The CDR3 has 13 residues. Between the trimmed V and J ends, which lost 5 bases and 4 bases, there was a span of 12 bases. The part of the CDR3 DNA that was read is TGTGCCAGCAGCTCTTACTCAGGGTACGAG. This encodes CASSSYSGYE. The full CDR3 reads CASSSYSGYEQYF. The full variable domain, with the rest looked up from reference TRBV14 and TRBJ2-7, is EAGVTQFPSHSVIEKGQTVTLRCDPISGHDNLYWYRRVMGKEIKFLLHFVKESKQDESGMPNNRFLAERTGGTYSTLKVQPAELEDSGVYFCASSSYSGYEQYFGPGTRLTVT.

This clone was observed many times. The read halts 3 residues ahead of the CDR3 end, with the missing end drawn from the germline J gene. The chain uses TRBV29-1 and TRBJ2-4, with a weak D call TRBD1 (6 bases). CDR1 and CDR2 (germline): SQVTM, ANQGSEA. The CDR3 totals 14 residues. V lost 6 bases and J 3 bases, leaving 15 bases between the germline ends. Incomplete CDR3 DNA: TGCAGCGTCCAACCCCTGACAGGCAAAAACATT. Translation gives CSVQPLTGKNI. The full-length CDR3 reads as CSVQPLTGKNIQYF.

The table lists this clone with many counts. Read data end 3 residues before the CDR3 end; the end is taken from the germline J gene. V is TRBV30 and J is TRBJ1-4; D might be TRBD1 (5 bases). Germline values: CDR1 GTSNPN, CDR2 SVGIG (reference sequence). The V gene lost 3 bases and the J gene lost 3 bases, with 11 bases spanning the gap. This CDR3 is built from 14 residues. The CDR3 DNA, read in part, is TGTGCCTGGAGAGGGGCTGGAGCTAATGAAAAA. It encodes CAWRGAGANEK. The full CDR3 sequence reads CAWRGAGANEKLFF.

This clone was observed at least ten times. The read stops 3 residues short of the end of the CDR3; the missing end is completed from the germline J gene. This sequence joins TRBV5-4 and TRBJ2-1; 8 nucleotides line up with TRBD1. Germline loops: CDR1 SGHNT, CDR2 YYREEE (reference sequence). The CDR3 contains 15 residues. Trimming at V came to 4 bases and at J to 9 bases, leaving 12 bases not matched to a gene. The covered CDR3 bases are TGTGCCAGCAGCCAAACCGGGACAGGACAGTTTGAG. It encodes CASSQTGTGQFE. The complete CDR3 sequence is CASSQTGTGQFEQFF.

This clone was counted at least ten times. The read ends 3 residues before the CDR3 terminus; that terminus is restored from the germline J gene. The chain links TRBV10-3 to TRBJ1-5, with a tentative D call TRBD1 (6 bases). This CDR3 region has 14 residues. V lost 1 base to trimming and J lost 7 bases, with 11 bases between them. Germline V CDR1 and CDR2: ENHRY, SYGVKD. Partial CDR3 DNA: TGTGCCATCAGTGAGTTGGGGGCCGGACAGCCC. Its translation is CAISELGAGQP. The entire CDR3 is CAISELGAGQPQHF.

In its sample, this clone was seen many times. The read falls 3 residues short of the CDR3 end, and the missing part is taken from the germline J gene. Different DNA sequences within this sample yield the same CDR3. The rearrangement links TRBV5-1 to TRBJ1-3, with D unresolved. The ends were cut back, 4 bases at V and 0 bases at J, with 11 bases in the middle. Germline lookup yields CDR1 SGHRS and CDR2 YFSETQ. The CDR3 extends over 15 amino acids. CDR3: CASSVPGSSGNTIYF. CDR3 DNA, as far as it was read: TGCGCCAGCAGCGTCCCGGGTTCCTCTGGAAACACC.